This T cell receptor (beta chain) stems from a study of PD-1 blockade in mismatch repair-deficient tumors. Study overall: Patients had fewer than 15 mismatch repair-deficient cancer types and were previously treated and progressing.

General observations from the study: Tumor-resident clones, often undetectable pretreatment in blood, expanded then contracted after pembrolizumab.

Sequencing used immunoSEQ multiplex PCR; TCRdb keeps in-frame clones, though not all of them. This table has tens of thousands of clones, around 73% appearing once. A note on this clone: Antigen specificity is unknown.

The CDR3 runs 15 residues. Germline CDR1 and CDR2: PRHDT and FYEKMQ (reference sequence). V gave up 6 bases and J gave up 0 bases, with 15 bases separating them. This TCR came from an adult with mismatch repair-deficient cancer. The input for sequencing was peripheral blood, taken 4 weeks after starting pembrolizumab. The chain has TRBV13 and TRBJ2-7; no clear D. CDR3 residues: CASSDLSKSSYEQYF. The CDR3 bases are TGTGCCAGCAGTGACCTAAGCAAAAGCTCCTACGAGCAGTACTTC.